This T cell receptor (beta chain) comes out of a study of cytomegalovirus exposure and HLA in healthy donors. Looked up from germline, CDR1 is SGDLS and CDR2 is YYNGEE. Unmatched junction bases numbered 11, after V lost 3 bases and J lost 7 bases. This CDR3 spans 16 amino acids. Whole-study findings and limits: The majority of CMV-associated TCR beta chains were reported as apparently HLA-restricted in a later analysis.

In the PCR, 60 Vbeta and 13 Jbeta primers were used. Only in-frame clones appear in the TCRdb table, and some are missing; sequencing was by immunoSEQ multiplex PCR. The table records over 100,000 clones, about 79% of them present only once. This clone was detected a few times. Its antigen is unidentified. The receptor was derived from a man in his sixties in good health and CMV-seropositive. Source material: PBMCs. The chain links TRBV9 to TRBJ2-1, with 9 bases aligning to TRBD2. The CDR3 nucleotides read TGTGCCAGCAGCGCCCCCGGAGCGGGGGGATGGAATGAGCAGTTCTTC. This codes for CASSAPGAGGWNEQFF. The full variable domain, rest sourced from reference TRBV9 and TRBJ2-1, is DSGVTQTPKHLITATGQRVTLRCSPRSGDLSVYWYQQSLDQGLQFLIQYYNGEERAKGNILERFSAQQFPDLHSELNLSSLELGDSALYFCASSAPGAGGWNEQFFGPGTRLTVL.